This T cell receptor beta chain came from a study of T-cell memory formation after mild COVID-19. Background on the study: TCR clusters showed largely donor specificity. Overall study results and limits: That cross-reactive memory joined was suggested by some responding clones appearing in pre-infection memory.

This clonotype showed up many times. Its antigen is not identified. The CDR3 is 12 amino acids. Between the trimmed V and J ends, which lost 2 bases and 13 bases, there was a span of 9 bases. Researchers used 5'RACE with constant-segment primers to make TCR alpha and TCR beta cDNA libraries that carry sample barcodes and UMIs. TCRdb reanalysed the 5' RACE reads using MiXCR and keeps one entry per CDR3 protein. The top ten hold 3.5% to 4% of the sample, which has just over 200,000 distinct CDR3 sequences, around 9.5% seen once. Sequenced: PBMCs or a T cell subset sorted from them (not recorded which). This clonotype originated in a man between 18 and 35 years old who had mild COVID-19 (a few samples of this study predate the infection). Cell type and time point are not known. The rearrangement uses TRBV12-3 or TRBV12-4 and TRBJ1-6; D uncertain. The chain's CDR3 is CASSLRFSPLHF. CDR3 sequence (DNA): TGTGCCAGCAGTTTAAGGTTTAGTCCCCTCCACTTT.